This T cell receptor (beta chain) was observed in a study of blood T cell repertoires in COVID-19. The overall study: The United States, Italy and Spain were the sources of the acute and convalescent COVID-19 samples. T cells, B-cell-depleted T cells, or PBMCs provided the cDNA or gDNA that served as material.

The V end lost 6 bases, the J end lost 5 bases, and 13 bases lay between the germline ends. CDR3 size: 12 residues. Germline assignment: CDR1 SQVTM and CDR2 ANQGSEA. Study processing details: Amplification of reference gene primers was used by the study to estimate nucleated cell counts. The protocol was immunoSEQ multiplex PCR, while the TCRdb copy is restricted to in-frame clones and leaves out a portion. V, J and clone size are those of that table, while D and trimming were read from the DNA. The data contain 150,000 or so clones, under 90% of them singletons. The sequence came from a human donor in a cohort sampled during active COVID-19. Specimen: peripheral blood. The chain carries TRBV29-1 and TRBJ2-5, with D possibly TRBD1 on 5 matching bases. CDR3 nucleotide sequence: TGCAGCGTCCGAGAGCCAGGGGAGACCCAGTACTTC. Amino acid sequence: CSVREPGETQYF.